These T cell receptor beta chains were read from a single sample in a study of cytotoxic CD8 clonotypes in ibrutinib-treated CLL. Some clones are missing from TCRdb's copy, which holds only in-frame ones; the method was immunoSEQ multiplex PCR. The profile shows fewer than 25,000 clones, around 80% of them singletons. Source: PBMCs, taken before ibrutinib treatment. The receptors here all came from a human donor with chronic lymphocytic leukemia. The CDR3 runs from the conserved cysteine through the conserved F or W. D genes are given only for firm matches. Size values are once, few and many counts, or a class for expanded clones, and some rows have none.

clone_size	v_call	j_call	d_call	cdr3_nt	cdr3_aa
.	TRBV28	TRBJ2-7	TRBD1	TGTGCCAGCAGGACAGGGGGCGCGATCTACGAGCAGTACTTC	CASRTGGAIYEQYF
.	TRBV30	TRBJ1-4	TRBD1	TGTGCCTGGAGTCCCGGGACAGGGGAGAATGAAAAACTGTTTTTT	CAWSPGTGENEKLFF
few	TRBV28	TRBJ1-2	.	TGTGCCAGCAGTGTACCGGGGGCCCTCTATGGCTACACCTTC	CASSVPGALYGYTF
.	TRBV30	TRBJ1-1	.	TGTGCCTGGAGTCTACGTCCGAACACTGAAGCTTTCTTT	CAWSLRPNTEAFF
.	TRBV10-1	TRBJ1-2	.	TGCGCCAGCAGTGATACAGGGTATGGCTACACCTTC	CASSDTGYGYTF
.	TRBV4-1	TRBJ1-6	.	TGCGCCAGCAGCTTCCAGACTAGCTCCTATAATTCACCCCTCCACTTT	CASSFQTSSYNSPLHF
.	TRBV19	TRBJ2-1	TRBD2	TGTGCCAGTAGTATATCCCGAGCGGGGGCAGGGGAGCAGTTCTTC	CASSISRAGAGEQFF
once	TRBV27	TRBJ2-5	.	TGTGCCAGCAGTTGGCGATCGGCAGGGCAAGAGACCCAGTACTTC	CASSWRSAGQETQYF
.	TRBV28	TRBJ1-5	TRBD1	TGTGCCAGCAGGACGACAGGGTATCATCAGCCCCAGCATTTT	CASRTTGYHQPQHF
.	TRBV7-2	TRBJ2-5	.	TGTGCCAGCAGCCGAGATAACGGGGAGACCCAGTACTTC	CASSRDNGETQYF
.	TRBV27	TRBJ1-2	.	TGTGCCAGCACCCCAGCGGGGAGGAACTATGGCTACACCTTC	CASTPAGRNYGYTF
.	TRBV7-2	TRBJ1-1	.	TGTGCCAGCAGCTTAGCGCCAGGGTTGGGCACTGAAGCTTTCTTT	CASSLAPGLGTEAFF
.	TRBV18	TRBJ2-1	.	TGTGCCAGCTCACCATTTGGGGGGAGCTACAATGAGCAGTTCTTC	CASSPFGGSYNEQFF
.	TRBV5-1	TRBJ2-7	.	TGCGCCAGCAGCTTGTCGGCTAGCCCCAACTACGAGCAGTACTTC	CASSLSASPNYEQYF
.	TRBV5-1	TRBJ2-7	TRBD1	TGCGCCAGCAGCCCAAACAGGGGGCCCTACGAGCAGTACTTC	CASSPNRGPYEQYF
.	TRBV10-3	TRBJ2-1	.	TGTGCCACCTCTGGAGGCTACAATGAGCAGTTCTTC	CATSGGYNEQFF
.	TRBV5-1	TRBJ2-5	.	TGCGCCAGCAGCCTACTGACAGGACAAGAGACCCAGTACTTC	CASSLLTGQETQYF
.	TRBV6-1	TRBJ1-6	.	TGTGCCAGCAGTGCGCAGGGGCATAATTCACCCCTCCACTTT	CASSAQGHNSPLHF
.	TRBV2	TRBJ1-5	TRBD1	TGTGCCAGCACTGGGGGTTTGCGGACAGGAGGTCAGCCCCAGCATTTT	CASTGGLRTGGQPQHF
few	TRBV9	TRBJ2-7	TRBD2	TGTGCCAGCGGGGGAGGGGTCTACGAGCAGTACTTC	CASGGGVYEQYF
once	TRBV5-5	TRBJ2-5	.	TGTGCCAGCAGCTTGGCAGTGCGGGGACACCAAGAGACCCAGTACTTC	CASSLAVRGHQETQYF
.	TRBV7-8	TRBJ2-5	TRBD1	TGTGCCAGCAGCTTAGTGGGGACAGCAAAAGAGACCCAGTACTTC	CASSLVGTAKETQYF
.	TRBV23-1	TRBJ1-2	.	TGCGCCAGCAGTCATCAGTGTAGGCTTTCAAAGGAGAACTATGGCTACACCTTC	CASSHQCRLSKENYGYTF
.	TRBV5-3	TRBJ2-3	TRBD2	TGTGCCAGAAGCCTCCTCCGCCTGGGCGGGGGGATTACAGATACGCAGTATTTT	CARSLLRLGGGITDTQYF
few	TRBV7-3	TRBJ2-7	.	TGTGCCAGCAGCCCCCAGGGCGGAGGCTTCTACGAGCAGTACTTC	CASSPQGGGFYEQYF
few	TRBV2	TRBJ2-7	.	TGTGCCAGCAGTGAAATTGGCAGTTCGCTGCAGTACTTC	CASSEIGSSLQYF
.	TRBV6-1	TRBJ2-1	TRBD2	TGTGCCAGCAGTGAAGCATCGGGGGGTAGGGATGAGCAGTTCTTC	CASSEASGGRDEQFF
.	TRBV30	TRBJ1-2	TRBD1	TGTGCCTGGGGGAGGTGGGACAGGGGAGATGGCTACACCTTC	CAWGRWDRGDGYTF
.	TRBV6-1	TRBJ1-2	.	TGTGCCAGCACTGGTGGGAACACGGGCTATGGCTACACCTTC	CASTGGNTGYGYTF
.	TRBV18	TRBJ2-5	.	TGTGCCAGCTCACCACAAATTGCAGGGGAATACGAGACCCAGTACTTC	CASSPQIAGEYETQYF
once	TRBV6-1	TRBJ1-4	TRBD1	TGTGCCAGCAGTCCGCACAGGGGAGATTTCGAAAAACTGTTTTTT	CASSPHRGDFEKLFF
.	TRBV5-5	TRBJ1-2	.	TGTGCCAGCAGCTTGGGGCAGGGACTCGTTAACTATGGCTACACCTTC	CASSLGQGLVNYGYTF
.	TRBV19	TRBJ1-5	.	TGTGCCAGTAGTATCGACAGACCACTCAGCAATCAGCCCCAGCATTTT	CASSIDRPLSNQPQHF
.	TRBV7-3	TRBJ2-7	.	TGTGCCAGCAGCTTCCGGGACCAAAAGGAGCAGTACTTC	CASSFRDQKEQYF
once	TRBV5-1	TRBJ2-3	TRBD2	TGCGCCAGCAGCGCCGAAGGGACTAGCGGGAGGGATACGCAGTATTTT	CASSAEGTSGRDTQYF
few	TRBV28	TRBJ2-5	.	TGTGCCAGCAGTTTTGCTCACAGGAGCCAAGAGACCCAGTACTTC	CASSFAHRSQETQYF
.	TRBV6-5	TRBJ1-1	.	TGTGCCAGCAGTTCGCGACAGTTGAACACTGAAGCTTTCTTT	CASSSRQLNTEAFF
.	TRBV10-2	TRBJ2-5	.	TGCGCCAGCAGTGCTCAGGGTGCGACCCAGTACTTC	CASSAQGATQYF
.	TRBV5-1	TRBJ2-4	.	TGCGCCAGCAGCTTGGGGACAGAAAACATTCAGTACTTC	CASSLGTENIQYF
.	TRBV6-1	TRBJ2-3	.	TGTGCCAGCAGTGAACGCGGCTACACAGATACGCAGTATTTT	CASSERGYTDTQYF
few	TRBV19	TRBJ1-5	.	TGTGCCAGTAATACCAAGGGAAGGTCCAATCAGCCCCAGCATTTT	CASNTKGRSNQPQHF
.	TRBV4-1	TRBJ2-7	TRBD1	TGCGCCAGCAGCCAGATCCTGGACAGGGTAGGGGTCTACGAGCAGTACTTC	CASSQILDRVGVYEQYF
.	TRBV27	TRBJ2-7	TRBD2	TGTGCCAGCAGTCTAGCGGGAGGTTCCTCCTACGAGCAGTACTTC	CASSLAGGSSYEQYF
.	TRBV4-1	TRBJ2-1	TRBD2	TGCGCCAGCAGCCTCACTAGCGGGAGTTTTTATGAGCAGTTCTTC	CASSLTSGSFYEQFF
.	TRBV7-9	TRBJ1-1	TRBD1	TGTGCCAGCAGGGACTCGACAGGGGCAGGAGGCACTGAAGCTTTCTTT	CASRDSTGAGGTEAFF
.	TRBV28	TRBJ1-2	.	TGTGCCAGCAGTGAATCGGGGGTAAATGGCTACACCTTC	CASSESGVNGYTF
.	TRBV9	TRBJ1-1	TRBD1	TGTGCCAGCAGGCCCCCCGGGACAGGGTATTCTGAAGCTTTCTTT	CASRPPGTGYSEAFF
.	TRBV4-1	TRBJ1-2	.	TGCGCCAGCAGCCAAGATCCCGGGACGGCTAACTATGGCTACACCTTC	CASSQDPGTANYGYTF
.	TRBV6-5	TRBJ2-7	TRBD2	TGTGCCAGCTGGACTAGCGGGATTCGCAACGAGCAGTACTTC	CASWTSGIRNEQYF
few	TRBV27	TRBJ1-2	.	TGTGCCAGCAGTCTCCGGGACACTAACTATGGCTACACCTTC	CASSLRDTNYGYTF